This T cell receptor beta chain was sequenced during a study of cytomegalovirus exposure and HLA in healthy donors. The length of the CDR3 is 16 residues. CDR1 SGHAT and CDR2 FQNNGV come from the germline V gene. J lost 7 bases, V lost 4 bases, and 10 bases had no gene match. Some clones are missing from TCRdb's copy, which holds only in-frame ones; the method was immunoSEQ multiplex PCR. Counted here are fewer than 250,000 clones, around nine tenths occurring once; the ten biggest clones make up about 2%. This receptor was obtained from a woman aged 18-30 years in good health and CMV-seropositive. The sample taken for sequencing was PBMCs. The chain joins TRBV11-2 to TRBJ2-2; 9 bases map to TRBD2. In DNA form, the CDR3 reads TGTGCCAGCAGCTCCCACCTAGCGGGATGGGTCGGGGAGCTGTTTTTT. Its translation: CASSSHLAGWVGELFF.